What follows is one T cell receptor beta chain and its context. The antigen remains unidentified. The CDR3 is 15 amino acids. V lost 0 bases to trimming and J lost 2 bases, with 11 bases between them. Looked up from germline, CDR1 is DFQATT and CDR2 is SNEGSKA (reference sequence). Unique molecular identifiers were incorporated during preparation of the TCRbeta library. One entry per CDR3 protein, called by TCRdb with MiXCR from the PCR reads. This sample yields 95,000 to 150,000 distinct CDR3 sequences, of which 23% are seen a single time; roughly 10% belongs to the top ten. The data originate from a study of T-cell reconstitution after alpha-beta-depleted transplantation in children. Overall study results and limits: Newly generated T cells supplied most T-cell counts and diversity one year post-transplant. Surviving recipient T cells and thymic progenitors underlay high day-60 TCRbeta diversity in some patients.

The source material was PBMCs, mostly from graft donor cells, sampled 180 days after TCRalphabeta/CD19-depleted stem cell transplant. The rearrangement uses TRBV20-1 and TRBJ2-1; D tentatively reads TRBD1 or TRBD2 (5 bases each). The receptor was isolated from a male patient aged 2 to 9 who had a stem cell transplant for chronic granulomatous disease, so the T cells may come from the graft donor. CDR3 sequence (DNA): TGCAGTGCTAGAGATGAACTAGGGGCCTACAATGAGCAGTTCTTC. It yields the protein CSARDELGAYNEQFF.